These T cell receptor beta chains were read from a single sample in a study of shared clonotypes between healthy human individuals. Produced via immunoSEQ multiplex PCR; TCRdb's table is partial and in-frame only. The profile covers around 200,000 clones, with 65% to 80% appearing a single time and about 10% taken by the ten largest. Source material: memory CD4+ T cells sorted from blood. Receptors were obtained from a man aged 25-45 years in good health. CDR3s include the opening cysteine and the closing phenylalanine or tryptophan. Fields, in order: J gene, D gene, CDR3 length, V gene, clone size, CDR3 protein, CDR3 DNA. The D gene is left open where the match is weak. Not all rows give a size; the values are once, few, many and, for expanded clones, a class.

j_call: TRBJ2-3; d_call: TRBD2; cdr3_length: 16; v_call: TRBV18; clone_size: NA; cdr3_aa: CASSILSGVMGDTQYF; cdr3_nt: TGTGCCAGCTCTATCCTCAGCGGGGTCATGGGGGATACGCAGTATTTT
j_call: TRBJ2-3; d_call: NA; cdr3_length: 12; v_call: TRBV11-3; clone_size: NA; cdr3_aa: CASSRDTQAQYF; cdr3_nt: TGTGCCAGCAGCCGCGACACCCAGGCGCAGTATTTT
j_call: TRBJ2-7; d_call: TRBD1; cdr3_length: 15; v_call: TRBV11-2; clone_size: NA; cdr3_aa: CASSFYQTGNYEQYF; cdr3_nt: TGTGCCAGCAGCTTCTACCAGACAGGGAACTACGAGCAGTACTTC
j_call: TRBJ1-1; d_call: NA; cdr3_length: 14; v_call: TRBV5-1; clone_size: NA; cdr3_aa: CASSLAIEGPEAFF; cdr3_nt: TGCGCCAGCAGCTTGGCCATAGAGGGCCCTGAAGCTTTCTTT
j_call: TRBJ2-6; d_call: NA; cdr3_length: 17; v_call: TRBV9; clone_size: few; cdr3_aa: CASSVDSDYSGANVLTF; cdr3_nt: TGTGCCAGCAGCGTGGACAGTGATTACTCTGGGGCCAACGTCCTGACTTTC
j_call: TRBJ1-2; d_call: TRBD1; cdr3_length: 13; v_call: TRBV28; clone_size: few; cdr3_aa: CASSSTGGLGYTF; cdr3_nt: TGTGCCAGCAGTTCCACAGGGGGGCTCGGCTACACCTTC
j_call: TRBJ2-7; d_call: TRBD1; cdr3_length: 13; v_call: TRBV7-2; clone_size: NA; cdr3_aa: CASSPDRVLEQYF; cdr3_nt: TGTGCCAGCAGCCCTGACAGGGTCCTCGAGCAGTACTTC
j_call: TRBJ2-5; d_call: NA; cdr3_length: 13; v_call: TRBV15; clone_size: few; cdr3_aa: CATSRGGMETQYF; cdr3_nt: TGTGCCACCAGCAGGGGGGGTATGGAGACCCAGTACTTC
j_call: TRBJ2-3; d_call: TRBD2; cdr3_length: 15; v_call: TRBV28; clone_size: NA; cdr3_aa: CASSLGGTGTDTQYF; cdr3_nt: TGTGCCAGCAGTTTGGGGGGGACGGGCACAGATACGCAGTATTTT
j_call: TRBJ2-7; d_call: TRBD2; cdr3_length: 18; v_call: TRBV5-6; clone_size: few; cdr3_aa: CASSLFAVLARATYEQYF; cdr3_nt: TGTGCCAGCAGCTTGTTCGCGGTACTAGCGCGAGCCACCTACGAGCAGTACTTC
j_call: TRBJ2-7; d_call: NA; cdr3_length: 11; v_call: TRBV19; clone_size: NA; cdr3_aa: CASRSGYEQYF; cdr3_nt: TGTGCCAGTAGGAGCGGTTACGAGCAGTACTTC
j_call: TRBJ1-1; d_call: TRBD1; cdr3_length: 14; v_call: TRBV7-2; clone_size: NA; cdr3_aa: CASSLATDRAGAFF; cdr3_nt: TGTGCCAGCAGCTTAGCCACGGACAGGGCGGGGGCTTTCTTT
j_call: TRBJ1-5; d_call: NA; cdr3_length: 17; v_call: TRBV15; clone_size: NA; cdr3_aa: CATSLRRGAYSNQPQHF; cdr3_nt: TGTGCCACCAGCCTACGAAGGGGAGCGTATAGCAATCAGCCCCAGCATTTT
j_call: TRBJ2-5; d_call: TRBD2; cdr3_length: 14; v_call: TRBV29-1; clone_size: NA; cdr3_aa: CSAWGLAGVETQYF; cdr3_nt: TGCAGCGCCTGGGGACTAGCGGGAGTGGAGACCCAGTACTTC
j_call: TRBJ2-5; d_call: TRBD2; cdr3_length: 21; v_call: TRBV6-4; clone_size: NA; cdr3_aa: CASSDRNQGGAGGKRRETQYF; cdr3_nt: TGTGCCAGCAGTGACAGAAATCAAGGAGGTGCGGGAGGGAAAAGACGGGAGACCCAGTACTTC
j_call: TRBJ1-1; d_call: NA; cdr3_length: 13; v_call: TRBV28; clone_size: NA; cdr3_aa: CASSWANTFEAFF; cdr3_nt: TGTGCCAGCAGCTGGGCGAATACCTTTGAAGCTTTCTTT
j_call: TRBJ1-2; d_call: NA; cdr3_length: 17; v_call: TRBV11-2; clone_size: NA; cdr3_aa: CASRPPGRTKFNYGYTF; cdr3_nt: TGTGCCAGCAGACCGCCGGGACGGACCAAATTTAACTATGGCTACACCTTC
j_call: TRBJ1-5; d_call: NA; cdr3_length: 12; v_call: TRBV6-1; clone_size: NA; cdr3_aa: CASMVAGQPQHF; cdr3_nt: TGTGCCAGCATGGTTGCTGGTCAGCCCCAGCATTTT
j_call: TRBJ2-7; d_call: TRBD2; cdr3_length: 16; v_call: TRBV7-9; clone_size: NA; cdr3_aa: CASSLFEGLAGLEQYF; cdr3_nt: TGTGCCAGCAGCTTATTCGAGGGGCTAGCGGGGCTCGAGCAGTACTTC
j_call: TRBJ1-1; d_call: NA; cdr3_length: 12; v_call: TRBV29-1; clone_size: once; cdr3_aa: CSVLLTNTEAFF; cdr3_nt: TGCAGCGTCCTGCTAACGAACACTGAAGCTTTCTTT
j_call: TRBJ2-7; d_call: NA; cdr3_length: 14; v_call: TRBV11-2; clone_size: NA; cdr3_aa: CASGQIFRTSEQYF; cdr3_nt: TGTGCCAGCGGGCAGATTTTTAGAACGAGCGAGCAGTACTTC
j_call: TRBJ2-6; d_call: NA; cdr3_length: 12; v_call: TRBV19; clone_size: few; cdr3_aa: CASSSRANVLTF; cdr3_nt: TGTGCCAGTTCCAGTAGGGCCAACGTCCTGACTTTC
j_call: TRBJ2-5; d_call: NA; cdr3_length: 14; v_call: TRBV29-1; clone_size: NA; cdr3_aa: CSVDRSQGRETQYF; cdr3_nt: TGCAGCGTTGACAGATCCCAGGGGCGCGAGACCCAGTACTTC
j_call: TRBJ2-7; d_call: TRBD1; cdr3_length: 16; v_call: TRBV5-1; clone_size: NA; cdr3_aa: CASSLGPGQGFHEQYF; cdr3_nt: TGCGCCAGCAGTCTTGGCCCCGGACAGGGGTTCCACGAGCAGTACTTC
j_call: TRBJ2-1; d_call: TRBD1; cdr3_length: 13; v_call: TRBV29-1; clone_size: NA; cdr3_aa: CSAQDRGDNEQFF; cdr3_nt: TGCAGCGCCCAGGACAGGGGGGACAATGAGCAGTTCTTC
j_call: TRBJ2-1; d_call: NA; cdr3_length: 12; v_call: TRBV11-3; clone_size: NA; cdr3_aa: CASSRTREEQFF; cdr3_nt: TGTGCCAGCAGCCGGACCAGGGAGGAGCAGTTCTTC
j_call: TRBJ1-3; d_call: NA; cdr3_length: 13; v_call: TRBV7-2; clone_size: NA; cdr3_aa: CASSLVSGDTIYF; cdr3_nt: TGTGCCAGCAGCTTAGTTTCAGGGGACACCATATATTTT
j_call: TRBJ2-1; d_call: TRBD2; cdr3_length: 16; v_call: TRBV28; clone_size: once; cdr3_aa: CASTPHSGGGLNEQFF; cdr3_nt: TGTGCCAGCACCCCTCATTCGGGGGGAGGACTCAATGAGCAGTTCTTC
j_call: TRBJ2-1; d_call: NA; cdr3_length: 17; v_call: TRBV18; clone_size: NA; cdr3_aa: CASSPPLGAGSYNEQFF; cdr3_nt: TGTGCCAGCTCACCCCCCCTGGGTGCAGGGTCCTACAATGAGCAGTTCTTC
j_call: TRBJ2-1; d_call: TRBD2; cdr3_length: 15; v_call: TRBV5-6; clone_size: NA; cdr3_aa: CASSSAGTSGNEQFF; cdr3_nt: TGTGCCAGCAGCTCAGCAGGGACTAGCGGCAATGAGCAGTTCTTC
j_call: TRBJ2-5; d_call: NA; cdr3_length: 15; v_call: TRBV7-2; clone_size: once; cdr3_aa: CASSLWGEIGETQYF; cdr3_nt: TGTGCCAGCAGCTTATGGGGGGAGATCGGAGAGACCCAGTACTTC
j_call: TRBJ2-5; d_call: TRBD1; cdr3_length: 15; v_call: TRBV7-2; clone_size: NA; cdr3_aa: CASSSQVGGRQTQYF; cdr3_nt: TGTGCCAGCAGCTCCCAAGTAGGGGGCCGACAGACCCAGTACTTC
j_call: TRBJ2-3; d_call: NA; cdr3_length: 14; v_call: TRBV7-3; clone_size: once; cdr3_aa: CASSFRTTTDTQYF; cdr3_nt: TGTGCCAGCAGCTTCCGGACCACCACAGATACGCAGTATTTT
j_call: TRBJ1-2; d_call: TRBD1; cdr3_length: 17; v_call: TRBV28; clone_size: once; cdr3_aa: CASSPPGQGASTYGYTF; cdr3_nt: TGTGCCAGCAGTCCGCCGGGACAGGGGGCGAGTACCTATGGCTACACCTTC
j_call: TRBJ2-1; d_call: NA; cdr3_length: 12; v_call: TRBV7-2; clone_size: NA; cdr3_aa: CASSLAYNEQFF; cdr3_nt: TGTGCCAGCAGCTTAGCCTACAATGAGCAGTTCTTC
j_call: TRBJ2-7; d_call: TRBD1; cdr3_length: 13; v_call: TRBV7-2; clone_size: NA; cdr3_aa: CASSFGQGSEQYF; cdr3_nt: TGTGCCAGCAGCTTCGGACAGGGCAGCGAGCAGTACTTC
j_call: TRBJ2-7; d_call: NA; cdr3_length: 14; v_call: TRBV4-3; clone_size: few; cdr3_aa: CASSQDPTSDEQYF; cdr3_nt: TGCGCCAGCAGCCAAGATCCTACGAGTGATGAGCAGTACTTC
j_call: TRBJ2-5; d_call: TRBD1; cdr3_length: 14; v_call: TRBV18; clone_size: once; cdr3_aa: CASLDRGLQETQYF; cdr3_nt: TGTGCCAGCTTAGACAGGGGACTTCAAGAGACCCAGTACTTC
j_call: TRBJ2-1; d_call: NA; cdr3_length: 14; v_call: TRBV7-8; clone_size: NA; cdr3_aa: CASSFAGLYNEQFF; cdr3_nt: TGTGCCAGCAGCTTTGCGGGACTGTACAATGAGCAGTTCTTC
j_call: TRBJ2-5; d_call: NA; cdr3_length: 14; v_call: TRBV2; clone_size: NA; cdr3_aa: CASSPTGAGETQYF; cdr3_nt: TGTGCCAGCAGCCCGACGGGAGCGGGTGAGACCCAGTACTTC
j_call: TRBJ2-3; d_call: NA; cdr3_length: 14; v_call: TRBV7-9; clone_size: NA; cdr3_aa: CASSLDIATDTQYF; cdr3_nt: TGTGCCAGCAGCTTAGATATCGCCACAGATACGCAGTATTTT
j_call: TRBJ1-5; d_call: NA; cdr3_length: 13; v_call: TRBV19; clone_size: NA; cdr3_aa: CATTHGVNQPQHF; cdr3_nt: TGTGCCACCACCCACGGGGTAAATCAGCCCCAGCATTTT
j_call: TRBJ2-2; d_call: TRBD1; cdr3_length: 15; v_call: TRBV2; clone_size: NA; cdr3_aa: CASRTDRGRTGELFF; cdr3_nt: TGTGCCAGCAGAACCGACAGGGGGCGGACCGGGGAGCTGTTTTTT
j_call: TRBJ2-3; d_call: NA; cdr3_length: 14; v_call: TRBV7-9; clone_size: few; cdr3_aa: CASSLVIRGSTQYF; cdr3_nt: TGTGCCAGCAGCTTAGTAATACGTGGATCTACGCAGTATTTT
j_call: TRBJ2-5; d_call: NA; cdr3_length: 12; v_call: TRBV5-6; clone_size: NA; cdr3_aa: CASSLVLETQYF; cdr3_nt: TGTGCCAGCAGCTTGGTGTTGGAGACCCAGTACTTC
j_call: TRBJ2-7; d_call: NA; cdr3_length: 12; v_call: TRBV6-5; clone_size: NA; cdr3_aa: CASSSGVREQYF; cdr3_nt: TGTGCCAGCAGTTCAGGGGTAAGGGAGCAGTACTTC
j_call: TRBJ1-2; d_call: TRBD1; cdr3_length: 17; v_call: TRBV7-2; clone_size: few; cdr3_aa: CASSLVLGQGALDGYTF; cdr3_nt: TGTGCCAGCAGTTTAGTCCTGGGACAGGGGGCGCTGGATGGCTACACCTTC